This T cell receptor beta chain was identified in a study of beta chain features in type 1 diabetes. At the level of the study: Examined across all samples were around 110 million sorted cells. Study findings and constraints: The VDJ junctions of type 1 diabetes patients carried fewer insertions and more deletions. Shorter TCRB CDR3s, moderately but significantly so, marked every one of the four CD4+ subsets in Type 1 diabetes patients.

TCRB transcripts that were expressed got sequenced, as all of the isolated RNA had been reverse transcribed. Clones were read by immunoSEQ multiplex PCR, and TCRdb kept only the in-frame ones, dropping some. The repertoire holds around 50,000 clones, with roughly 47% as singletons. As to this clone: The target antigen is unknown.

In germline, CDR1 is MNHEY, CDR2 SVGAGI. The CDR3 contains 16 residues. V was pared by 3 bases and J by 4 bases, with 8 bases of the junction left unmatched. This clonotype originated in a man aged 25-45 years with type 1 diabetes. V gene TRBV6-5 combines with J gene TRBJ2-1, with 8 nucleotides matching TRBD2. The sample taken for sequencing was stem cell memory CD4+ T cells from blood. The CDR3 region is CASSYSRAGEYNEQFF. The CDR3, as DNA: TGTGCCAGCAGTTATTCACGAGCGGGAGAGTACAATGAGCAGTTCTTC.